The sample holds many counts of the clone carrying this T cell receptor beta chain. Data came from immunoSEQ multiplex PCR; TCRdb stores just in-frame clones and leaves some out. This table has about 340,000 clones, about 86% appearing once. V lost 2 bases, J lost 2 bases, and 3 bases lay in between. Germline V gives CDR1 LGHDT, CDR2 YNNKEL (reference sequence). The CDR3 is made up of 12 amino acids. The data stem from a study of blood T cell repertoires in COVID-19. Across the whole study: COVID-19 samples collected from the United States, Italy and Spain covered acute and convalescent phases.

The chain carries TRBV3-1 (or the pseudogene TRBV3-2) and TRBJ1-1; no clear D gene. This sequence was found in a woman in her sixties with COVID-19, enrolled during active disease. Material: peripheral blood. As DNA, the CDR3 is TGTGCCAGCAGCCAAATAAACACTGAAGCTTTCTTT. Its translation: CASSQINTEAFF.